This T cell receptor beta chain was sequenced during a study of shared clonotypes between healthy human individuals. Study-wide results and limits: All-four-donor shared clonotypes had higher generation probabilities than non-shared clonotypes did.

The repertoire was sequenced with immunoSEQ multiplex PCR; TCRdb's copy has only in-frame clones and lacks some. The sample lists about 2.5 million clones; roughly 90% were seen once. CDR1 and CDR2 from the germline V gene are MNHEY and SMNVEV (reference sequence). This CDR3 spans 15 amino acids. The ends were cut back, 4 bases at V and 4 bases at J, with 16 bases in the middle. Concerning this clone: The antigen is unknown.

The clonotype originates from a man between 18 and 35 years old in good health. Some clones in this sample may be carry-over from other donors' samples. The V and J genes are TRBV27 and TRBJ1-2; D is unresolved. Sequencing was done on a sample of naive CD4+ T cells from PBMCs. Indicated subset: CD45RA+ positively selected. Here the CDR3 reads CASSWSLGGSYGYTF. For the CDR3, the DNA is TGTGCCAGCAGTTGGAGCTTGGGCGGATCCTATGGCTACACCTTC.